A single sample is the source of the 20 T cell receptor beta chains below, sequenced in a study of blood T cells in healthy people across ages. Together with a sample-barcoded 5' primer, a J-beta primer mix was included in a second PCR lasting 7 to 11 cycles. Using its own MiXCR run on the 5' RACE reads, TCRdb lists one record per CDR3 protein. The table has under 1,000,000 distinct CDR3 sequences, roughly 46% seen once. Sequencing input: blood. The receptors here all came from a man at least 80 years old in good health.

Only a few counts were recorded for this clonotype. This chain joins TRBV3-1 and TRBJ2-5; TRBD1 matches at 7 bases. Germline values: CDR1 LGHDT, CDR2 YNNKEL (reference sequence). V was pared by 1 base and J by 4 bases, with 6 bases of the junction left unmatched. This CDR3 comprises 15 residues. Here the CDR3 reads CASSQAATGTETQYF. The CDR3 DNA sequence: TGTGCCAGCAGCCAAGCGGCGACAGGGACAGAGACCCAGTACTTC.

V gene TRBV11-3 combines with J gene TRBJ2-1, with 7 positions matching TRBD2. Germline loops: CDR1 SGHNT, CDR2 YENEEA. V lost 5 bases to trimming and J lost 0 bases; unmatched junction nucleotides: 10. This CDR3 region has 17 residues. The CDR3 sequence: CASSPAAGGSSYNEQFF. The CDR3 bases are TGTGCCAGCAGCCCCGCGGCCGGCGGGAGCTCCTACAATGAGCAGTTCTTC.

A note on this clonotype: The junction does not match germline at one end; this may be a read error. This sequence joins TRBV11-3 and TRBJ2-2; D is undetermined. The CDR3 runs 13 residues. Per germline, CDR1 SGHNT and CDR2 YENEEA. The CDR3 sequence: CANSFTTLGELFF. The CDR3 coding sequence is TGTGCCAACAGCTTCACGACTCTAGGGGAGCTGTTTTTT.

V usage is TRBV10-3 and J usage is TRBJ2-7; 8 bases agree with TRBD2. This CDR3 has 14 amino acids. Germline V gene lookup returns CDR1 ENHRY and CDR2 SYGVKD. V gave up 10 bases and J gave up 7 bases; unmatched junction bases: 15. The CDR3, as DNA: TGTGCCACGATAACTAGCGGTAATAACAATGAGCAGTACTTC. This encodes CATITSGNNNEQYF.

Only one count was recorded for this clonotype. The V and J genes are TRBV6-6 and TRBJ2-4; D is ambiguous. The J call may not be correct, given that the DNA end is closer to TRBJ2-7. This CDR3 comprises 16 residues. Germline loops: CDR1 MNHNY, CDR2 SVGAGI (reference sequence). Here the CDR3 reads CASSYDAWAVIYEQYF. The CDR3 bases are TGTGCCAGCAGTTACGACGCCTGGGCAGTTATCTACGAGCAGTACTTC.

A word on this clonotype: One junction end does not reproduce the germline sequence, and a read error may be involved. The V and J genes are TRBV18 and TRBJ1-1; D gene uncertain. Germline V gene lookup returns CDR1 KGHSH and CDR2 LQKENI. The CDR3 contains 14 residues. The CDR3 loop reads CARSRDREFTEAFF. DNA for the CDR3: TGTGCCAGATCACGAGACCGGGAATTCACTGAAGCTTTCTTT.

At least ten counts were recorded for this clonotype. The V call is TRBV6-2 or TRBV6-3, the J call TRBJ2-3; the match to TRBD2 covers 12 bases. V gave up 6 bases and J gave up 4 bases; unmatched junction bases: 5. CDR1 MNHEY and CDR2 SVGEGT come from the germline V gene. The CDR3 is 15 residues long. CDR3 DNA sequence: TGTGCCAGCAGCGGACTAGCGGGAACTGCAGATACGCAGTATTTT. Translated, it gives CASSGLAGTADTQYF.

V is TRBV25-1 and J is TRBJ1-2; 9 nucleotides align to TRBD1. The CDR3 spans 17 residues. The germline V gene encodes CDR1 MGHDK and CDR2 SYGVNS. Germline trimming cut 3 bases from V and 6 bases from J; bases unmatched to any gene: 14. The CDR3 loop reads CASSDHKQGADSHGYTF. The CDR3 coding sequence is TGTGCCAGCAGTGACCACAAACAGGGGGCAGATTCGCATGGCTACACCTTC.

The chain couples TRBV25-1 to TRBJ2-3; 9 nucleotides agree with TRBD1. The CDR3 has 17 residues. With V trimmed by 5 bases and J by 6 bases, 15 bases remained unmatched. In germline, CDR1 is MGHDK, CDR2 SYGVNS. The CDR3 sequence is CASSPNPGQGKRDTQYF. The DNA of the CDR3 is TGTGCCAGCAGTCCCAACCCGGGACAGGGTAAGAGGGATACGCAGTATTTT.

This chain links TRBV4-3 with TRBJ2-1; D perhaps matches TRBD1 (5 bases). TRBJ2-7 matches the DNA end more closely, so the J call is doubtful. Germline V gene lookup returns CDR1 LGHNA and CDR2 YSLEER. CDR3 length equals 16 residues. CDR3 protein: CASSQDGNRFYNEQYF. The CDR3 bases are TGCGCCAGCAGCCAAGATGGAAACAGGTTCTACAATGAGCAGTACTTC.

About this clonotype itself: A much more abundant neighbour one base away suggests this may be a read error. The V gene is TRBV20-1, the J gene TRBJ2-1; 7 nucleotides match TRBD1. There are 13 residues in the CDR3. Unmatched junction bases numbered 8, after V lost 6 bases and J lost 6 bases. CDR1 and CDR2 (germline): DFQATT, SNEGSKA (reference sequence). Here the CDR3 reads CSAPGTACNEQFF. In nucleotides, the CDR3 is TGCAGTGCGCCCGGGACAGCCTGCAATGAGCAGTTCTTC.

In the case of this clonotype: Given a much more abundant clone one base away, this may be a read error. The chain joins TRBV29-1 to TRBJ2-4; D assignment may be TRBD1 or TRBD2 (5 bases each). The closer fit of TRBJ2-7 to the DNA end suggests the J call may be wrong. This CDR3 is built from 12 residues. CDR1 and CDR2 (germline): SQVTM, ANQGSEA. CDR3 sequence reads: CSVDQGAHEQYF. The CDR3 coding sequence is TGCAGCGTTGATCAGGGAGCCCACGAGCAGTACTTC.

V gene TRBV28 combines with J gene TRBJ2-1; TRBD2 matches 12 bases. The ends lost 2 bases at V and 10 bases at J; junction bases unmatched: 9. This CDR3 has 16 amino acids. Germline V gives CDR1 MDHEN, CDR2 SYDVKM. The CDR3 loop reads CASSLRGLAGLPEQFF. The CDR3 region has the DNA TGTGCCAGCAGTTTACGTGGACTAGCGGGACTCCCGGAGCAGTTCTTC.

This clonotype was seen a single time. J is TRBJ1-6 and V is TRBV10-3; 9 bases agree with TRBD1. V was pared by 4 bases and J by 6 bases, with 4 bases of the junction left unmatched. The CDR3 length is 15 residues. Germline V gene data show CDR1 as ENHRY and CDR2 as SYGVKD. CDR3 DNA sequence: TGTGCCATCAGTGTAGGGACAGGGATTAATTCACCCCTCCACTTT. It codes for CAISVGTGINSPLHF.

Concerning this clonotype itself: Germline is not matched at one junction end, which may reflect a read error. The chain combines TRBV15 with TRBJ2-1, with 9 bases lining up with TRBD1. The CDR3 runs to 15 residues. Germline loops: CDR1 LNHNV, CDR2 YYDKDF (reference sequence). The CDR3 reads CVTSREGTGSNEQFF. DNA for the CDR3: TGTGTCACCAGCAGAGAGGGGACAGGGAGCAATGAGCAGTTCTTC.

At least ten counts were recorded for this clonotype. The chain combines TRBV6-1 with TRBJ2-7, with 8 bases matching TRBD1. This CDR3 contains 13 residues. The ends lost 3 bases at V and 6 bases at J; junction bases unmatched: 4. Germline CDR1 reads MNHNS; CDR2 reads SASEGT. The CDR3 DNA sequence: TGTGCCAGCAGTGAGGGACAGGTCTCCGAGCAGTACTTC. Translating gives CASSEGQVSEQYF.

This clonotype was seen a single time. The CDR3 protein is CASSILAGETSNEQFF. The CDR3 DNA follows: TGTGCCAGTAGTATCTTAGCGGGAGAGACTAGCAATGAGCAGTTCTTC. J is TRBJ2-1 and V is TRBV19, with 9 bases that match TRBD2. V lost 3 bases and J lost 6; bases outside the gene matches: 9. Germline V lookup: CDR1 LNHDA, CDR2 SQIVND (reference sequence). The CDR3 sequence is 16 residues long.

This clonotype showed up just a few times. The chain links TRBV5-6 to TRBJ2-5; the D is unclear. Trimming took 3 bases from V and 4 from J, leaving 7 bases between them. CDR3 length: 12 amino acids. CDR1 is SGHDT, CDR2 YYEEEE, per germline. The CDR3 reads CASSSVLETQYF. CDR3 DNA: TGTGCCAGCAGCTCAGTACTAGAGACCCAGTACTTC.

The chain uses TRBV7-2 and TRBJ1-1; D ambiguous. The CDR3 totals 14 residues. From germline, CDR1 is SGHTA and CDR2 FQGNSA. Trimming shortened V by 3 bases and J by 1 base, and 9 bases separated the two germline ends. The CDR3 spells CASSFGRGNTEAFF. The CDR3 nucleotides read TGTGCCAGCAGCTTCGGACGGGGGAACACTGAAGCTTTCTTT.

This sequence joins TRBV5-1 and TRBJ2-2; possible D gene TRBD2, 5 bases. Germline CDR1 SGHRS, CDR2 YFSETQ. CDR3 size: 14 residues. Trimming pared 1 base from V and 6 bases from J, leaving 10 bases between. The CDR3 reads CASSLRSEAGELFF. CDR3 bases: TGCGCCAGCAGCTTGCGTAGCGAAGCCGGGGAGCTGTTTTTT.